This T cell receptor (beta chain) was observed in a study of read filtering for tumor transcriptome and immune sequencing. Study overall: DNase treatment preceded whole-transcriptome library preparation.

This clonotype has just a few counts. Its specificity is unknown. This library used about 400 ng RNA and molecular barcoded adaptors spanning alpha/delta and beta/gamma chains. TCRdb used MiXCR to reprocess the reads, holding one entry per CDR3 protein. The profile shows around 50,000 distinct CDR3 sequences, about 20% of them singletons. CDR1 is SGHRS and CDR2 is YFSETQ in the germline V gene. This CDR3 comprises 15 residues. The ends were cut back, 5 bases at V and 6 bases at J, with 15 bases in the middle. Study findings and constraints: Without single-read clonotypes, shared clonotype proportions correlated more between IR-seq and RNA-seq.

Sequences were obtained from a population of CD138-negative cells sorted from bone marrow. This chain connects TRBV5-1 to TRBJ1-6, with D possibly matching TRBD1 (5 bases). This clonotype originated in a donor aged 40 or over with multiple myeloma. CDR3 protein: CASRRDGNRNSPLHF. CDR3 DNA sequence: TGCGCCAGCAGGCGGGACGGTAACCGTAATTCACCCCTCCACTTT.